The 20 T cell receptor beta chains in this list originate from one sample, sequenced in a study of regulatory T cells in long-lasting Graves disease. Construction of TCR beta libraries relied on iRepertoire HTBI primers and on Arm-PCR targeting CDR3 regions. Each CDR3 protein gets one entry after TCRdb re-called the multiplex PCR reads with MiXCR. The table records around 400,000 distinct CDR3 sequences, 10% to 15% of them present only once. Stated time point: newly diagnosed GD, antithyroid drugs for less than 3 months. PBMC RNA served as the TCR library source. Separately, the same data were catalogued under a study of T cells in Graves' hyperthyroidism and ophthalmopathy.

Specimen: peripheral blood mononuclear cells (PBMCs), collected at new diagnosis, from a patient treated with antithyroid drugs. These receptors all stem from a woman aged 18-29 years with Graves disease.

The J gene is TRBJ1-2, the V gene TRBV7-6; TRBD1 is a possible D gene (6 bases). This CDR3 contains 12 residues. Germline CDR1 reads SGHVS; CDR2 reads FNYEAQ. Trimming left V 5 bases short and J 6 bases short, with 10 bases between. The DNA for the CDR3 is TGTGCCAGCAGCACATACAGGGATGGCTACACCTTC. Protein sequence: CASSTYRDGYTF.

This clonotype occurred many times. The chain uses TRBV2 and TRBJ2-5; no reliable D call. CDR3 size: 11 residues. Trimming cost V 10 bases and J 5 bases, with 11 bases left between them. CDR1 is SNHLY, CDR2 FYNNEI, per germline. CDR3 loop: CATRLRETQYF. The CDR3 DNA reads TGTGCCACCCGCCTCCGGGAGACCCAGTACTTC.

This clonotype was recorded many times. J is TRBJ2-7 and V is TRBV29-1, with D possibly TRBD1 on 5 matching bases. Germline V gene data show CDR1 as SQVTM and CDR2 as ANQGSEA. The CDR3 runs 11 residues. V lost 7 bases to trimming and J lost 3 bases, with 10 bases between them. The CDR3 here is CSDDDSYEQYF. The CDR3 nucleotides read TGCAGCGATGACGACAGCTACGAGCAGTACTTC.

The chain has TRBV14 and TRBJ2-7; D possibly corresponds to TRBD1 (6 bases). The CDR3 contains 19 residues. Per germline, CDR1 SGHDN and CDR2 FVKESK. Trimming left V 1 base short and J 4 bases short, with 26 bases between. The DNA for the CDR3 is TGTGCCAGCAGCCAAGCGAAGGGGGAAATTTGGGCAATTTGGTACGAGCAGTACTTC. This encodes CASSQAKGEIWAIWYEQYF.

This clonotype has at least ten counts. The chain recombines TRBV20-1 with TRBJ2-1; D perhaps matches TRBD2 (6 bases). Germline CDR1 reads DFQATT; CDR2 reads SNEGSKA (reference sequence). This CDR3 is 17 amino acids long. The V end was cut by 4 bases, the J end by 0 bases, with 19 bases between. The CDR3 region is CSATDRDFQSSYNEQFF. The CDR3 DNA is TGCAGTGCTACCGACCGGGACTTTCAGAGCTCCTACAATGAGCAGTTCTTC.

This clonotype was seen many times. This chain connects TRBV5-4 to TRBJ1-2; 10 nucleotides agree with TRBD1. The CDR3 is made up of 14 amino acids. The trim removed 3 bases at V and 7 bases at J, leaving 6 bases unmatched. The germline V gene has CDR1 SGHNT and CDR2 YYREEE (reference sequence). The CDR3 region is CASSWRDRGFGYTF. DNA of the CDR3: TGTGCCAGCAGCTGGAGGGACAGGGGTTTTGGCTACACCTTC.

This clonotype was seen many times. The J gene is TRBJ1-5, the V gene TRBV7-2; D is undetermined. The CDR3 extends over 13 amino acids. The germline CDR1 and CDR2 sequences are SGHTA and FQGNSA. V was cut by 2 bases and J by 0 bases, with 2 bases left in between. The CDR3 region is CASSLTSNQPQHF. The CDR3 nucleotides read TGTGCCAGCAGCTTAACTAGCAATCAGCCCCAGCATTTT.

As regards this clonotype: A much larger clone lies one base from this, so it may be a read error. V usage is TRBV20-1 and J usage is TRBJ1-1, with no clear D. CDR3 length: 16 residues. Germline assignment: CDR1 DFQATT and CDR2 SNEGSKA (reference sequence). The CDR3, as DNA: TGCAGTGCTTCCCATGCGGGTAGTCGATTGAACACTGAATCTTTCTTT. It specifies CSASHAGSRLNTESFF.

The chain combines TRBV6-2 or TRBV6-3 with TRBJ2-1; 9 bases are a match to TRBD2. CDR1 and CDR2 (germline): MNHEY, SVGEGT. The trim removed 0 bases at V and 8 bases at J, leaving 8 bases unmatched. This CDR3 spans 16 amino acids. The CDR3 is CASSYSWLAGIHEQFF. The CDR3 nucleotides read TGTGCCAGCAGTTACTCATGGCTAGCGGGAATCCATGAGCAGTTCTTC.

This clonotype was detected ten times or more. This chain links TRBV27 with TRBJ2-7, with 9 bases lining up with TRBD2. Germline V lookup: CDR1 MNHEY, CDR2 SMNVEV (reference sequence). Unmatched junction bases numbered 5, after V lost 2 bases and J lost 6 bases. The CDR3 is 14 residues long. In DNA, the CDR3 is TGTGCCAGCAGTTTAGGTAGCGGGAGAGGCGAGCAGTACTTC. Translating it yields CASSLGSGRGEQYF.

There are many counts of this clonotype. The chain is built from TRBV30 and TRBJ1-1, with D perhaps TRBD1 (6 bases). The CDR3 runs 14 residues. Deletions cut 1 base from V and 4 bases from J, with 13 bases between. The germline CDR1 and CDR2 sequences are GTSNPN and SVGIG (reference sequence). The CDR3 sequence is CAWSETGSGTEAFF. The DNA for the CDR3 is TGTGCCTGGAGTGAGACAGGTAGTGGCACTGAAGCTTTCTTT.

Many counts were recorded for this clonotype. V gene TRBV5-1 combines with J gene TRBJ2-2; 7 bases fit TRBD1. Germline CDR1 and CDR2: SGHRS and YFSETQ. The CDR3 totals 16 residues. V was pared by 1 base and J by 2 bases, with 5 bases of the junction left unmatched. CDR3 sequence (DNA): TGCGCCAGCAGCTTGTGGGACAGTACCAACACCGGGGAGCTGTTTTTT. Protein product: CASSLWDSTNTGELFF. Supplemented by reference TRBV5-1 and TRBJ2-2, the full variable domain reads KAGVTQTPRYLIKTRGQQVTLSCSPISGHRSVSWYQQTPGQGLQFLFEYFSETQRNKGNFPGRFSGRQFSNSRSEMNVSTLELGDSALYLCASSLWDSTNTGELFFGEGSRLTVL.

At least ten counts were recorded for this clonotype. The chain has TRBV28 and TRBJ2-1, with 7 bases aligning to TRBD2. Germline assignment: CDR1 MDHEN and CDR2 SYDVKM. The CDR3 has 15 residues. With V trimmed by 4 bases and J by 8 bases, 11 bases remained unmatched. CDR3 DNA sequence: TGTGCCAGCAGTTCTGAGACTAGCCTGAGCCATGAGCAGTTCTTC. This sequence encodes CASSSETSLSHEQFF. Full variable domain (outside the CDR3, taken from reference TRBV28 and TRBJ2-1): DVKVTQSSRYLVKRTGEKVFLECVQDMDHENMFWYRQDPGLGLRLIYFSYDVKMKEKGDIPEGYSVSREKKERFSLILESASTNQTSMYLCASSSETSLSHEQFFGPGTRLTVL.

The chain is built from TRBV4-3 and TRBJ2-1; 10 bases align to TRBD2. CDR1 is LGHNA and CDR2 is YSLEER in the germline V gene. V dropped 4 bases and J dropped 7; count of bases not matched to a gene: 16. This CDR3 has 18 residues. CDR3 protein: CASSPTASGRAIVNEQFF. Written as DNA, the CDR3 is TGCGCCAGCAGCCCCACAGCCAGCGGGAGGGCCATAGTGAATGAGCAGTTCTTC.

The rearrangement links TRBV10-3 to TRBJ2-2; 10 nucleotides line up with TRBD1. The CDR3 totals 16 residues. V lost 3 bases, J lost 5 bases, and 6 bases stayed unmatched. Germline CDR1 is ENHRY and CDR2 is SYGVKD. The CDR3 coding sequence is TGTGCCATCAGTGACCTCCGGGACAGGGGTACCGGGGAGCTGTTTTTT. This codes for CAISDLRDRGTGELFF.

This clonotype was observed many times. The chain carries TRBV7-2 and TRBJ1-2; TRBD1 matches at 10 bases. CDR1 and CDR2 from the germline V gene are SGHTA and FQGNSA. Trimming took 8 bases from V and 5 from J; bases not matched to a gene: 8. CDR3 size: 14 residues. The CDR3 loop is CASWVPGQGYGYTF. As DNA, the CDR3 is TGTGCCAGCTGGGTCCCGGGACAGGGGTATGGCTACACCTTC.

The V gene is TRBV28, the J gene TRBJ2-3; 8 nucleotides agree with TRBD1. In germline, CDR1 is MDHEN, CDR2 SYDVKM. V shed 3 bases and J 6 bases; nucleotides not matched to a gene: 8. The CDR3 consists of 15 residues. CDR3 sequence: CASSLPGQGRDTQYF. The DNA of the CDR3 is TGTGCCAGCAGTTTGCCCGGACAGGGTAGGGATACGCAGTATTTT. The variable domain in full, completed from reference TRBV28 and TRBJ2-3, reads DVKVTQSSRYLVKRTGEKVFLECVQDMDHENMFWYRQDPGLGLRLIYFSYDVKMKEKGDIPEGYSVSREKKERFSLILESASTNQTSMYLCASSLPGQGRDTQYFGPGTRLTVL.

As regards this clonotype: This may arise from a read error, as a much more abundant clone is one base away. This sequence joins TRBV6-2 or TRBV6-3 and TRBJ1-1, with D maybe TRBD1 (5 bases). The V end was cut by 2 bases, the J end by 6 bases, with 16 bases between. The germline V gene has CDR1 MNHEY and CDR2 SVGEGT. The CDR3 extends over 15 amino acids. CDR3 coding DNA: TGTGCCAGCAGTTACGAACGGGGCCTGTTCGCTGAAGCTTTCTTT. Translation: CASSYERGLFAEAFF.

The sample holds a few counts of this clonotype. This may stem from a read error, because a much larger clone lies one nucleotide away. This rearrangement joins TRBV18 to TRBJ2-5; TRBD2 might be the D (5 bases). The V end lost 3 bases, the J end lost 7 bases, and 12 bases lay between the germline ends. CDR1 and CDR2 (germline): KGHSH, LQKENI. The CDR3 runs to 13 residues. CDR3 amino acids: CASSPKDRGTQYF. For the CDR3, the DNA is TGTGCCAGCTCACCTAAAGATCGGGGGACCCAGTACTTC. The full variable domain, rest sourced from reference TRBV18 and TRBJ2-5, is NAGVMQNPRHLVRRRGQEARLRCSPMKGHSHVYWYRQLPEEGLKFMVYLQKENIIDESGMPKERFSAEFPKEGPSILRIQQVVRGDSAAYFCASSPKDRGTQYFGPGTRLLVL.

This clonotype was counted ten times or more. V is TRBV7-3 and J is TRBJ2-2; tentative D call: TRBD2 (7 bases). The germline V gene encodes CDR1 SGHTA and CDR2 FQGTGA. The CDR3 extends over 14 amino acids. The V end was cut by 8 bases, the J end by 2 bases, with 12 bases between. The CDR3 is CASARGPNTGELFF. The CDR3 DNA is TGTGCCAGCGCGCGGGGGCCAAACACCGGGGAGCTGTTTTTT. Looking up the rest from reference TRBV7-3 and TRBJ2-2 gives the full variable domain: GAGVSQTPSNKVTEKGKYVELRCDPISGHTALYWYRQSLGQGPEFLIYFQGTGAADDSGLPNDRFFAVRPEGSVSTLKIQRTERGDSAVYLCASARGPNTGELFFGEGSRLTVL.